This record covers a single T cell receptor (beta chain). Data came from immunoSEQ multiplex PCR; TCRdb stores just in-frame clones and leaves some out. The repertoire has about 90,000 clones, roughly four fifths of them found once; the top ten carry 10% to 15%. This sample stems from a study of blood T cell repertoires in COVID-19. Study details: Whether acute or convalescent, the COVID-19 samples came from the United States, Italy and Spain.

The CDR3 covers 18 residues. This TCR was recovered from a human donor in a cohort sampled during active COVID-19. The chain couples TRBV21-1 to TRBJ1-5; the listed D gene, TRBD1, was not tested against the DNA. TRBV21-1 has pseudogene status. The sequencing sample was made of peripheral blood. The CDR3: CASSRSVPGQGSNQPQHF. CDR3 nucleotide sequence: TGTGCCAGCAGCCGTTCAGTCCCGGGACAGGGAAGCAATCAGCCCCAGCATTTT.